This T cell receptor beta chain was identified in a study of immune characterization of retroperitoneal liposarcoma. From germline, CDR1 is WNHNN and CDR2 SYGVQD (reference sequence). The CDR3 spans 16 residues. J lost 13 bases, V lost 0 bases, and 14 bases had no gene match. One entry per CDR3 protein results from TCRdb running MiXCR on the PCR reads. This sample yields fewer than 20,000 distinct CDR3 sequences, of which 35% to 40% are seen a single time; approximately 8% belongs to the top ten. The receptor comes from a male donor with retroperitoneal liposarcoma. This rearrangement joins TRBV10-1 to TRBJ2-4, with TRBD1 matching 8 bases. The sequenced sample consisted of blood. The CDR3 loop reads CASSESDFRGQGEQYF. CDR3 DNA: TGCGCCAGCAGTGAGTCGGATTTCAGGGGGCAAGGTGAGCAGTACTTC.